This T cell receptor (beta chain) was sequenced in a study of blood T cells in healthy people across ages. Study background: For every two T cells, template switching captured about one barcoded beta molecule.

This clonotype was recorded a few times. What it recognizes is unknown. Findings and limits, study-wide: With unsorted PBMCs, a conclusive comparison of naive versus antigen-experienced cells was not possible. Measured against age, TCR beta diversity per million T cells decreased in a roughly linear manner.

Trimming pared 0 bases from V and 3 bases from J, leaving 13 bases between. From germline, CDR1 is SGHRS and CDR2 YFSETQ. The CDR3 is 16 amino acids. Sample-barcoded 5' priming and a J-beta primer mix drove a second PCR of roughly 6 to 12 cycles. TCRdb passed the 5' RACE reads through MiXCR, listing each CDR3 protein once. The sample has about 1,500,000 distinct CDR3 sequences; around 39% are singletons. There were at least 6 micrograms of total RNA extracted from every sample. Sequencing was performed on blood. The source is a young woman in good health. The chain combines TRBV5-1 with TRBJ2-1, with D perhaps matching TRBD1 (5 bases). As DNA, the CDR3 is TGCGCCAGCAGCTTGGTACCTGGGGCACTCTACAATGAGCAGTTCTTC. Protein sequence: CASSLVPGALYNEQFF.